This T cell receptor beta chain was sequenced in a study of blood T cell repertoires in COVID-19. Across the whole study: Sources were T cells, B-cell-depleted T cells, or PBMCs; the material itself was cDNA or gDNA.

Authors' methods: Reference gene primer amplification yielded estimated nucleated cell counts. Here immunoSEQ multiplex PCR was the method, and the copy in TCRdb shows in-frame clones only, minus some. The DNA gave D and trimming, while V, J and clone size come from that table. The sample holds around 200,000 clones; 80% to 90% are singletons and the top ten take approximately 10%. CDR1 and CDR2 from the germline V gene are SGHRS and YFSETQ. CDR3 length: 14 amino acids. J lost 3 bases, V lost 4 bases, and 5 bases had no gene match. Participant ages covered roughly 18 to 89 years across about 22 US areas.

The receptor was derived from a man younger than 35 with acute COVID-19. The rearrangement uses TRBV5-1 and TRBJ2-7; TRBD1 aligns across 9 bases. The material sequenced was PBMCs or T cells enriched from blood (not recorded which). The CDR3 DNA sequence: TGCGCCAGCAGCGCCGGGACAGGGAACTACGAGCAGTACTTC. The encoded protein is CASSAGTGNYEQYF.